Included here is one TCR beta chain sequence, with context. What it binds is not known. This sample is drawn from a study of graft-versus-host responses after intestinal transplantation. The CDR3 extends over 15 amino acids. V was cut by 0 bases and J by 3 bases, with 8 bases left in between. Germline V gene data show CDR1 as LGHNA and CDR2 as YNFKEQ. Study results and limitations: Researchers found peak circulating GvH clone levels linked to early post-transplant HvG declines. In recipient marrow, GvH clones were found, and some appeared first in ileum or blood.

Measured with immunoSEQ multiplex PCR; TCRdb has only the in-frame clones, and not every one. The sample consists of more than 85,000 clones, around 80% of them appearing once. The source is a human donor who received an intestinal transplant. The chain couples TRBV4-2 to TRBJ1-4, with a tentative D call TRBD1 (5 bases). Sequencing used unstimulated CD4+ T cells sorted from spleen or lymph node cells, obtained before intestinal transplant. The DNA for the CDR3 is TGTGCCAGCAGCCAAGAACCAGGGTCTAATGAAAAACTGTTTTTT. It codes for CASSQEPGSNEKLFF.